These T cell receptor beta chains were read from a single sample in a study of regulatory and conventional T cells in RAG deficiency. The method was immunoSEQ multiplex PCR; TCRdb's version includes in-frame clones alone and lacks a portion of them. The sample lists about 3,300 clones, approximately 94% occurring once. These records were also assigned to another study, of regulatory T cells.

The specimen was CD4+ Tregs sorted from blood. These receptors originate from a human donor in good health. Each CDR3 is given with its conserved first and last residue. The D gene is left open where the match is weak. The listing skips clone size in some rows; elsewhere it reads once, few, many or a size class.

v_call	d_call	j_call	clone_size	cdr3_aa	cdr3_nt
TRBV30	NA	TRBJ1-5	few	CAWRSGAYSNQPQHF	TGTGCCTGGCGAAGCGGTGCTTATAGCAATCAGCCCCAGCATTTT
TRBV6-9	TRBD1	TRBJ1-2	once	CASRQGGNYGYTF	TGTGCCAGCAGGCAGGGGGGGAACTATGGCTACACCTTC
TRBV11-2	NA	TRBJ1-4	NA	CASSSEMTIEKLFF	TGTGCCAGCAGTTCCGAGATGACAATTGAAAAACTGTTTTTT
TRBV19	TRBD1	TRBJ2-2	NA	CASSPRTGGMNTGELFF	TGTGCCAGTAGTCCCCGGACAGGGGGCATGAACACCGGGGAGCTGTTTTTT
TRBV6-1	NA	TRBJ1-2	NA	CASSEAITLGGYGYTF	TGTGCCAGCAGTGAAGCTATCACCCTCGGTGGTTATGGCTACACCTTC
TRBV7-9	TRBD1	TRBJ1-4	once	CASSSRDRGREKLFF	TGTGCCAGCAGCTCCCGGGACAGGGGGCGCGAAAAACTGTTTTTT
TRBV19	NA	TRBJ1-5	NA	CASSIVRVEGPQHF	TGTGCCAGTAGTATAGTTAGGGTTGAGGGGCCCCAGCATTTT
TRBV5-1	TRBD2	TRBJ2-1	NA	CASRGLAGSYNEQFF	TGCGCCAGCAGAGGACTAGCGGGATCCTACAATGAGCAGTTCTTC
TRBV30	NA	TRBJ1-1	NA	CAWSPQSEAFF	TGTGCCTGGAGTCCCCAATCTGAAGCTTTCTTT
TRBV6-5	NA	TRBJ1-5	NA	CASSQQGQPQHF	TGTGCCAGCAGCCAACAGGGTCAGCCCCAGCATTTT
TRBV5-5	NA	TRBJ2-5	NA	CASSQVASYQETQYF	TGTGCCAGCAGCCAGGTAGCCAGCTATCAAGAGACCCAGTACTTC
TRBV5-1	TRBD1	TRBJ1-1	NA	CASSSPGGTEAFF	TGCGCCAGCAGCTCGCCAGGGGGCACTGAAGCTTTCTTT
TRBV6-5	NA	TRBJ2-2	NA	CASSYGYTGELFF	TGTGCCAGCAGTTACGGATACACCGGGGAGCTGTTTTTT
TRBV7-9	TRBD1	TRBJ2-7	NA	CASSSPGQLYEQYF	TGTGCCAGCAGCAGTCCGGGACAGCTTTACGAGCAGTACTTC
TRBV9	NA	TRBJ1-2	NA	CASSVGQGFGYTF	TGTGCCAGCAGCGTAGGGCAGGGGTTTGGCTACACCTTC
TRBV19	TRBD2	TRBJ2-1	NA	CASSSGGRGNEQFF	TGTGCCAGTAGTAGTGGCGGGAGGGGCAATGAGCAGTTCTTC